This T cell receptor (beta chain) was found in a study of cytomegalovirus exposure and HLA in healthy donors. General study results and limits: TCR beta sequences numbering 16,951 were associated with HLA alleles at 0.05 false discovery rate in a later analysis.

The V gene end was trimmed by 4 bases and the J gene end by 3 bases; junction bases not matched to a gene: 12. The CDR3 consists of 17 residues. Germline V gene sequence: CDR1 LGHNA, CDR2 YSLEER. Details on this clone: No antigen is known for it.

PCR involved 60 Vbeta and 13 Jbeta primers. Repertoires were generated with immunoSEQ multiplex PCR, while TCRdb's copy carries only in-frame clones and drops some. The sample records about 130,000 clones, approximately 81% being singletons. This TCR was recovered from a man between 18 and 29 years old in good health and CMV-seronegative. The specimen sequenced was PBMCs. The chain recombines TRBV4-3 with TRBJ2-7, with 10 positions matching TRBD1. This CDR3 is CASSLNRPWTGGYEQYF. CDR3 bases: TGCGCCAGCAGCCTAAATCGTCCCTGGACAGGGGGCTACGAGCAGTACTTC.